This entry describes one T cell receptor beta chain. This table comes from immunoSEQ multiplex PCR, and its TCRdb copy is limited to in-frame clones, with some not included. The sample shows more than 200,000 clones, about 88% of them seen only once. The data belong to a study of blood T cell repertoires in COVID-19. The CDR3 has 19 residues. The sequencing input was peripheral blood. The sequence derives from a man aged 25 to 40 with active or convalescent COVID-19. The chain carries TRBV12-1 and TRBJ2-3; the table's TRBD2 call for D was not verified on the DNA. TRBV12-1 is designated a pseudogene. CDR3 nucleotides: TGTGCCAGCAGCCTGGGCGAATGGGGGGGGGCCACCAGGAAGGATACGCAGTATTTT. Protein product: CASSLGEWGGATRKDTQYF.